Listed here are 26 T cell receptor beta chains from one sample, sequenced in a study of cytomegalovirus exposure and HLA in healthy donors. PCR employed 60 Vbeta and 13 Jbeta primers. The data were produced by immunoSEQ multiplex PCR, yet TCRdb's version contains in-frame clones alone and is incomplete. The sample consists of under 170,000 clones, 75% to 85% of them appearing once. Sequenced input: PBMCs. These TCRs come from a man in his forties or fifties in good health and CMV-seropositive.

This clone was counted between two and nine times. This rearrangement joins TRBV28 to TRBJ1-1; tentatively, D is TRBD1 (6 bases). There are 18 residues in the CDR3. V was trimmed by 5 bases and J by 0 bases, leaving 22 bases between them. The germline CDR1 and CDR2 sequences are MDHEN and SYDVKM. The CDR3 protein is CASSQTRDRWDMNTEAFF. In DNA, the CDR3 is TGTGCCAGCAGTCAAACAAGAGACAGGTGGGATATGAACACTGAAGCTTTCTTT.

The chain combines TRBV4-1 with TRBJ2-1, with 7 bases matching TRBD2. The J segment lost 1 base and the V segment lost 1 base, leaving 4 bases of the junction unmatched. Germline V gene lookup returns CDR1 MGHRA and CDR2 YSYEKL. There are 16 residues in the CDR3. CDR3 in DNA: TGCGCCAGCAGCCAAGGCCCAGCGGGATCCTACAATGAGCAGTTCTTC. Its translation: CASSQGPAGSYNEQFF.

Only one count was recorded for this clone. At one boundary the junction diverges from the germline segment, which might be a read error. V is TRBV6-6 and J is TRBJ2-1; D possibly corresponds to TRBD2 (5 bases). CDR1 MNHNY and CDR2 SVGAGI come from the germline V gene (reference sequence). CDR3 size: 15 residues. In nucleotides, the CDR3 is TGTGCCGGCAGTCAGGACTTGAGCTCCTACAATGAGCAGTTCTTC. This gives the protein CAGSQDLSSYNEQFF.

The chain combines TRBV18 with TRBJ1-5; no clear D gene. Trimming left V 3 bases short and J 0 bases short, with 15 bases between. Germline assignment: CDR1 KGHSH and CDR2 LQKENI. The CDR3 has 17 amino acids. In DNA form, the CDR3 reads TGTGCCAGCTCACCTGATTGGGGAGTAGGTAGCAATCAGCCCCAGCATTTT. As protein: CASSPDWGVGSNQPQHF.

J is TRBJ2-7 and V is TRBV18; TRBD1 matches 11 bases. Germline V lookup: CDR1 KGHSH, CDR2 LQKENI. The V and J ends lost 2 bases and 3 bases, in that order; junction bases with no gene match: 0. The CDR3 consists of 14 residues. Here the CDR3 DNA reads TGTGCCAGCTCACCAGGGACAGGGGGCTACGAGCAGTACTTC. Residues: CASSPGTGGYEQYF.

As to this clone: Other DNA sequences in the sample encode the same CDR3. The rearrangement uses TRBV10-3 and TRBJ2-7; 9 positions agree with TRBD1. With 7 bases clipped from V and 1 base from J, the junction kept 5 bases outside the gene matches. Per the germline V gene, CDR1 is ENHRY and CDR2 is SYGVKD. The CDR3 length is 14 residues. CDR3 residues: CAINPGQGSYEQYF. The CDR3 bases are TGTGCCATCAATCCGGGACAGGGATCCTACGAGCAGTACTTC.

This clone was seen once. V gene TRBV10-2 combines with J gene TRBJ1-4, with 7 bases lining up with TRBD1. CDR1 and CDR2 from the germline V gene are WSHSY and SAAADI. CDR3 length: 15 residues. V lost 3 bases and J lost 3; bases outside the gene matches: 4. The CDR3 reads CASSDPGQPNEKLFF. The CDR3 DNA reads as TGCGCCAGCAGTGATCCGGGACAGCCTAATGAAAAACTGTTTTTT.

In DNA, the CDR3 is TGTGCCAGCAGGACACAAGGAGAGACCCAGTACTTC. This encodes CASRTQGETQYF. V and J are TRBV2 and TRBJ2-5; D call uncertain. Germline lookup yields CDR1 SNHLY and CDR2 FYNNEI. The V gene lost 6 bases and the J gene lost 4 bases, with 9 bases spanning the gap. The CDR3 runs to 12 residues.

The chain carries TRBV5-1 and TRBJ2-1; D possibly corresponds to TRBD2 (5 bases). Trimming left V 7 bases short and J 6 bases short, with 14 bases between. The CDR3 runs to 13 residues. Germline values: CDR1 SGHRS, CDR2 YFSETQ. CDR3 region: CASGRLSFNEQFF. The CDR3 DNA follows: TGCGCCAGCGGGAGACTGTCGTTCAATGAGCAGTTCTTC.

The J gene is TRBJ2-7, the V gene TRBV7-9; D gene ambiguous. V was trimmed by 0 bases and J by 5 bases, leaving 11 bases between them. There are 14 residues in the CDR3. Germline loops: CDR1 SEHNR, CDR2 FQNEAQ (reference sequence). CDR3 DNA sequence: TGTGCCAGCAGCTTAGCGCATGGAGACGACGAGCAGTACTTC. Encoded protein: CASSLAHGDDEQYF.

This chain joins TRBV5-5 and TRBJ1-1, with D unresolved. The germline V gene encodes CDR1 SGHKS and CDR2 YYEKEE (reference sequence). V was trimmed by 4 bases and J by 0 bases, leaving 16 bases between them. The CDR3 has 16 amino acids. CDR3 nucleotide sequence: TGTGCCAGCAGCCCATCACGCACGGGTGTGAACACTGAAGCTTTCTTT. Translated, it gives CASSPSRTGVNTEAFF.

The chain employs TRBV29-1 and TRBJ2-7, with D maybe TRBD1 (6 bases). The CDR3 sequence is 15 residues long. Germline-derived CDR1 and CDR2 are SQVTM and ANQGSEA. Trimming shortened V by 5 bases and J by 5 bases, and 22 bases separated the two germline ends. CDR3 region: CSVSIGQRLVHEQYF. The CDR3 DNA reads TGCAGCGTTTCTATTGGACAGAGATTGGTACACGAGCAGTACTTC.

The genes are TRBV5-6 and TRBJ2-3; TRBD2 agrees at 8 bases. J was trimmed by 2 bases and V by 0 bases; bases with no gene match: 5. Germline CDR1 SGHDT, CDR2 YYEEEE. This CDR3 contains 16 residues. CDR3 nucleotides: TGTGCCAGCAGCTTGGGAGGACTAGCCTACACAGATACGCAGTATTTT. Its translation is CASSLGGLAYTDTQYF.

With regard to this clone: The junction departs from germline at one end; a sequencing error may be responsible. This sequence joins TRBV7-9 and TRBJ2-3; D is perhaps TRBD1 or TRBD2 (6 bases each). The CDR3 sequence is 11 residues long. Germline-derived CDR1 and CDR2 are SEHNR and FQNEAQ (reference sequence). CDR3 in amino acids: CSRGRESPQYF. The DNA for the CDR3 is TGTTCCAGGGGACGGGAGTCCCCGCAGTATTTT.

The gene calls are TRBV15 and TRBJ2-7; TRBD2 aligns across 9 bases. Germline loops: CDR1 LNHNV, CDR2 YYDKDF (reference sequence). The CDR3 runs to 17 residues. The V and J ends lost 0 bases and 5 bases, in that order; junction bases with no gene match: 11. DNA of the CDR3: TGTGCCACCAGCAGAGATTCTTCAGCGGGAGGTCCCAACGAGCAGTACTTC. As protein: CATSRDSSAGGPNEQYF.

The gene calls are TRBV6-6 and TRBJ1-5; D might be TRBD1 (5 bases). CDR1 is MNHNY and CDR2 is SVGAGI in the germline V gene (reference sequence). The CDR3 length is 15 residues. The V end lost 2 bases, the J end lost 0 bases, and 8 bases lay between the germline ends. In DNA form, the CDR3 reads TGTGCCAGCAGTTACAGGGGACTTAGCAATCAGCCCCAGCATTTT. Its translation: CASSYRGLSNQPQHF.

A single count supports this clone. The CDR3 loop reads CAWSRGTYEQYF. The DNA of the CDR3 is TGTGCCTGGAGTCGGGGAACCTACGAGCAGTACTTC. This chain uses TRBV30 with TRBJ2-7, with a tentative D call TRBD2 (5 bases). CDR1 GTSNPN and CDR2 SVGIG come from the germline V gene (reference sequence). V lost 2 bases and J lost 2, with 7 bases in between. CDR3 size: 12 residues.

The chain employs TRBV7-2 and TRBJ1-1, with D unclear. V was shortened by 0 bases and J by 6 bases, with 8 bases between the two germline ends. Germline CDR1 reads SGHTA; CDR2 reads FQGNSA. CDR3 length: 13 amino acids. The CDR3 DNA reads TGTGCCAGCAGCTTAGCGCGGAGCGCTGAAGCTTTCTTT. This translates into CASSLARSAEAFF.

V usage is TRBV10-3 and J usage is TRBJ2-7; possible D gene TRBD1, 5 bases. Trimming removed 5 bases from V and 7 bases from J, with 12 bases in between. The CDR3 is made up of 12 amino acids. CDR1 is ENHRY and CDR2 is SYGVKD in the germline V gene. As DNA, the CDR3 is TGTGCCATCAGTTCAAAGGGGTGGGAGCAGTACTTC. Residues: CAISSKGWEQYF.

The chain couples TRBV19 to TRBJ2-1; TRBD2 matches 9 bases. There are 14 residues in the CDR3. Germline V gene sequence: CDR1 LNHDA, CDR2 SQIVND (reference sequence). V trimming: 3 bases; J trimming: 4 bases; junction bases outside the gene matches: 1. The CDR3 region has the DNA TGTGCCAGTAGTATGGCGGGAGGGTACAATGAGCAGTTCTTC. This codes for CASSMAGGYNEQFF.

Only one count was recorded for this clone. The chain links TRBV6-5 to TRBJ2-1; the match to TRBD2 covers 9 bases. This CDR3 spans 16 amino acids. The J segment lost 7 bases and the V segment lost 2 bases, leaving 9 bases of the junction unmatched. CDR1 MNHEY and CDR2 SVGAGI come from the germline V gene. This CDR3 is CASSYIMREGENEQFF. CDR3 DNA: TGTGCCAGCAGTTACATCATGCGGGAGGGCGAAAATGAGCAGTTCTTC.

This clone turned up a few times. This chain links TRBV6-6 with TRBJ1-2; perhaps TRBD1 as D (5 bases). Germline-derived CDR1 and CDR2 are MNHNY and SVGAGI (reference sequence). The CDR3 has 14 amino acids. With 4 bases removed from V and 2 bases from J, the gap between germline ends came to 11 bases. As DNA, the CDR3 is TGTGCCAGCAGTTCTCCGACAGAGAACTATGGCTACACCTTC. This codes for CASSSPTENYGYTF.

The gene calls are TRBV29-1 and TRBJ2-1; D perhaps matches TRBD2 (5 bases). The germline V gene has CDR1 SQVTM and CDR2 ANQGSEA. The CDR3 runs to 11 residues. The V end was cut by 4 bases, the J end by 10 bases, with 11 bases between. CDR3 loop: CSVVWEHEQFF. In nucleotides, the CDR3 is TGCAGCGTTGTCTGGGAGCACGAGCAGTTCTTC.

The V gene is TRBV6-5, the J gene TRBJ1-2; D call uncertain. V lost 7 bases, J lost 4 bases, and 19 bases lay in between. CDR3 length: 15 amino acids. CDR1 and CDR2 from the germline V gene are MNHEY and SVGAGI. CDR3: CASTRDKFAIYGYTF. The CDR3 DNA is TGTGCCAGCACCCGTGACAAATTTGCGATCTATGGCTACACCTTC.

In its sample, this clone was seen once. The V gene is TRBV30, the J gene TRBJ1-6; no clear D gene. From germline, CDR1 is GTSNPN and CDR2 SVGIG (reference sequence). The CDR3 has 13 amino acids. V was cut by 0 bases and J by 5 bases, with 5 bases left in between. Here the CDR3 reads CAWSVSDNSPLHF. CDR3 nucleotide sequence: TGTGCCTGGAGTGTGTCAGATAATTCACCCCTCCACTTT.

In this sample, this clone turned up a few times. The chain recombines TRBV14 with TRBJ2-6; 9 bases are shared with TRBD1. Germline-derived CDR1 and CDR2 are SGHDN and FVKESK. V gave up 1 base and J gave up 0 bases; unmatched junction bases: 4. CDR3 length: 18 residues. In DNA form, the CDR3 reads TGTGCCAGCAGCCAAGGGGACAGGGCCAGCTCTGGGGCCAACGTCCTGACTTTC. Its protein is CASSQGDRASSGANVLTF.